A single sample gave rise to the 3 T cell receptor beta chains below, sequenced in a study of beta chain features in type 1 diabetes. Their antigens are not known. Points from the study as a whole: Among all four CD4+ subsets, Type 1 diabetes patients had TCRB CDR3s that were moderately but significantly shorter.

Expressed TCRB transcripts got sequenced, as all isolated RNA was reverse transcribed. Measured with immunoSEQ multiplex PCR; TCRdb has only the in-frame clones, and not every one. Altogether 300,000 to 350,000 clones are present, 7% to 10% being singletons, with the ten largest covering roughly 1%. Sequencing input: central memory CD4+ T cells from blood. These receptors were collected from a man younger than 40 with type 1 diabetes.

In the case of this clone: One end of the junction varies from germline; a read error may be responsible. The V call is TRBV15, the J call TRBJ2-1; 8 nucleotides line up with TRBD2. The CDR3 is made up of 18 amino acids. The V gene's germline CDR1 is LNHNV and CDR2 YYDKDF (reference sequence). The CDR3 nucleotides read TGTGCCACCACCAGATCGGTGGTTAGCGGGGTTTCCTACAATGAGCAGTTCTTC. It specifies CATTRSVVSGVSYNEQFF.

The chain combines TRBV13 with TRBJ1-3; D is uncertain. Germline CDR1 is PRHDT and CDR2 is FYEKMQ (reference sequence). Trimming stripped 5 bases from V and 3 bases from J, with 17 bases between. The CDR3 contains 16 residues. The CDR3 is CASSLEDYSNGNTIYF. In DNA, the CDR3 is TGTGCCAGCAGCCTGGAAGACTATTCGAATGGAAACACCATATATTTT.

The chain uses TRBV7-9 and TRBJ2-3; D gene uncertain. With 5 bases removed from V and 8 bases from J, the gap between germline ends came to 5 bases. This CDR3 contains 10 residues. The V gene's germline CDR1 is SEHNR and CDR2 FQNEAQ (reference sequence). CDR3: CASSPGTQYF. The CDR3 DNA sequence: TGTGCCAGCAGCCCGGGTACGCAGTATTTT.